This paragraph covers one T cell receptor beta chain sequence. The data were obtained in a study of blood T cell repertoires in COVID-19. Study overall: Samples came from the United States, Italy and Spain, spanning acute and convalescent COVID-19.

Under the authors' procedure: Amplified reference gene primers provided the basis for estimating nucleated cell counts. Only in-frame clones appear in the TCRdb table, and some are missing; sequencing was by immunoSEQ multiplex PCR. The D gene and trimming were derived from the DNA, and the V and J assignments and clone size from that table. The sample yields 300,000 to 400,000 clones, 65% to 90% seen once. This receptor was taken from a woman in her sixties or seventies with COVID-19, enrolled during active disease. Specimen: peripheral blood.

CDR3 protein: CAISVPTGNPYNEQFF. The CDR3 DNA reads TGTGCCATCAGTGTCCCGACAGGGAACCCCTACAATGAGCAGTTCTTC. This chain links TRBV10-3 with TRBJ2-1, with 7 bases identical to TRBD1. This CDR3 is built from 16 residues. With 4 bases clipped from V and 2 bases from J, the junction kept 8 bases outside the gene matches. Looked up from germline, CDR1 is ENHRY and CDR2 is SYGVKD.